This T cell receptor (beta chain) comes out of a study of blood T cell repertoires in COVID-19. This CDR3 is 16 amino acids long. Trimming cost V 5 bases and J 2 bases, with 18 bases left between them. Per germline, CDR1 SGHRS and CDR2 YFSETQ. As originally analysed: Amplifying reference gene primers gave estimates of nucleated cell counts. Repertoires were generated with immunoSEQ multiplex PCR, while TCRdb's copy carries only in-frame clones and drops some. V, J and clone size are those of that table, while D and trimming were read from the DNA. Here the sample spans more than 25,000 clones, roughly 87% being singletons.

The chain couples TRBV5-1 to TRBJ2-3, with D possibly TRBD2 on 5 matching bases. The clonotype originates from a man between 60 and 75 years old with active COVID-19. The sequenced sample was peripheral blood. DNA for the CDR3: TGCGCCAGCAGACTAAGCGGAGGTCAGACCACAGATACGCAGTATTTT. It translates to CASRLSGGQTTDTQYF.